The entry below describes one TCR beta chain. Its antigen is not known. The source of the sample is a study of STAT3 mutations in large granular lymphocyte leukemia. Points from the study as a whole: In T-cell large granular lymphocyte leukemia, about half of patients showed multiple immunodominant subclonotypes. After therapy, about 30% of the 18 patients switched clonotypes, all new clones STAT3 wild type.

This table comes from immunoSEQ multiplex PCR, and its TCRdb copy is limited to in-frame clones, with some not included. The sample carries roughly 17,000 clones, around 93% recorded once. The germline V gene encodes CDR1 KGHSH and CDR2 LQKENI. Deletions cut 3 bases from V and 12 bases from J, with 18 bases between. The CDR3 sequence is 14 residues long. The source is a man aged 60-69 years with T-cell large granular lymphocyte leukemia. Some clones in this sample may be carry-over from other donors' samples. Specimen: peripheral blood mononuclear cells. The rearrangement uses TRBV18 and TRBJ2-1; the D gene is possibly TRBD2 (5 bases). DNA for the CDR3: TGTGCCAGCTCACCGGAGGCAGACTTACAAGGGCAGTTCTTC. It codes for CASSPEADLQGQFF.